Listed below are T cell receptor beta chains from one sample, sequenced in a study of T cells expressing NK-cell markers. One entry per CDR3 protein, without DNA, is what TCRdb gives after re-calling the 5' RACE reads. The sample yields a few hundred thousand distinct CDR3 sequences, of which the top ten take up about 1.5%. The material sequenced was blood T cells: a sorted CD56 or NKG2C T cell subset, CD4+ or CD8+ T cells, or bulk PBMC T cells (not recorded which). Receptors were obtained from a woman between 45 and 65 years old in good health. Both conserved end residues are part of each CDR3.

j_call v_call cdr3_aa
TRBJ2-7 TRBV11-2 CASSRDQSYEQYF
TRBJ2-2 TRBV6-1 CASSAVNTGELFF
TRBJ2-3 TRBV6-5 CASSYRRGTQYF
TRBJ2-1 TRBV29-1 CSVDISGRGEQFF
TRBJ1-1 TRBV12-3/TRBV12-4 CASIFRTGAEAFF
TRBJ2-1 TRBV24-1 CATSGGGKISYNEQFF
TRBJ1-1 TRBV5-1 CASRKPGIQDTEAFF
TRBJ2-7 TRBV12-3/TRBV12-4 CASSLEEGPGYEQYF
TRBJ1-4 TRBV30 CASSQRNEKLFF
TRBJ1-1 TRBV5-1 CASSLGDSSSEAFF
TRBJ2-2 TRBV11-3 CASSLESQDTGELFF
TRBJ2-3 TRBV9 CASSSTGTSTDTQYF
TRBJ2-3 TRBV19 CASRMGQPRSTDTQYF
TRBJ2-1 TRBV11-2 CASNGGASGSMSEQFF
TRBJ2-5 TRBV5-1 CASMRGYQETQYF
TRBJ2-3 TRBV15 CATSGGGVGTDTQYF
TRBJ1-1 TRBV29-1 CSALRGPTEAFF
TRBJ2-5 TRBV25-1 CASRVSGTQYF
TRBJ1-1 TRBV12-5 CASGLWSSVREAFF
TRBJ2-7 TRBV7-9 CASSGGGRTYEQYF
TRBJ2-2 TRBV14 CASSRRSTEFTNTGELFF
TRBJ2-7 TRBV25-1 CASSATRSGFFGYEQYF
TRBJ1-2 TRBV7-2 CASSEAGTAYGYTF
TRBJ2-5 TRBV5-1 CASSLGKETQYF
TRBJ1-1 TRBV5-6 CASSLVGGRVAEAFF
TRBJ2-2 TRBV7-9 CASHPGGGELFF
TRBJ2-5 TRBV20-1 CSARSTLGAGRKETQYF
TRBJ2-7 TRBV20-1 CSARDRSVRAYEQYF
TRBJ2-6 TRBV3-1 CASSQGLQGATSGANVLTF
TRBJ2-4 TRBV7-9 CASSSELAKNIQYF
TRBJ2-3 TRBV27 CACSILAGGRSDTQYF
TRBJ1-1 TRBV29-1 CSVEEVSFEAFF
TRBJ2-5 TRBV6-5 CASSYEVAGVGRETQYF
TRBJ2-1 TRBV6-5 CASRTRVQAYNEQFF
TRBJ2-1 TRBV12-3/TRBV12-4 CASSLLRGGLLYNEQFF
TRBJ1-2 TRBV20-1 CSANPTGNNYGYTF
TRBJ2-7 TRBV12-3/TRBV12-4 CASSSRLSYEQYF
TRBJ1-1 TRBV29-1 CSVVARVHRDPEAFF
TRBJ2-2 TRBV10-3 CAISDLSGTGELFF
TRBJ2-7 TRBV27 CASRVAGAFSEQYF